These 4 T cell receptor beta chains came from one sample sequenced in a study of blood T cell repertoires in COVID-19. Generated by immunoSEQ multiplex PCR, the TCRdb table keeps only in-frame clones and is missing some. The table records fewer than 400,000 clones, about 83% of them present only once. The sequenced sample consisted of peripheral blood. The receptors come from a man aged 25 to 40 with active or convalescent COVID-19.

The CDR3 nucleotides read TGTGCCAGCAGCTTTGTCTCGGGCACAGATACGCAGTATTTT. Translated, it gives CASSFVSGTDTQYF. This chain connects TRBV7-2 to TRBJ2-3; D gene unclear. The CDR3 spans 14 residues. Germline V gene lookup returns CDR1 SGHTA and CDR2 FQGNSA. V was trimmed by 3 bases and J by 1 base, leaving 8 bases between them.

The chain combines TRBV5-8 with TRBJ1-5; D gene ambiguous. The V and J ends lost 2 bases and 4 bases respectively, with 13 bases between them. CDR1 is SGHTS, CDR2 YDEGEE, per germline. CDR3 length: 15 amino acids. The CDR3 coding sequence is TGTGCCAGCAGCTTTAGGAGAACGGGTAATCAGCCCCAGCATTTT. Amino acids: CASSFRRTGNQPQHF.

CDR3 nucleotides: TGTGCCAGCAGCCGCGGACAGGGCACTGAAGCTTTCTTT. It specifies CASSRGQGTEAFF. This chain uses TRBV12-3 or TRBV12-4 with TRBJ1-1, with 8 bases fitting TRBD1. Unmatched junction bases numbered 4, after V lost 6 bases and J lost 4 bases. The CDR3 runs to 13 residues.

This rearrangement joins TRBV2 to TRBJ1-4, with D hard to call. Trimming shortened V by 6 bases and J by 8 bases, and 10 bases separated the two germline ends. Germline assignment: CDR1 SNHLY and CDR2 FYNNEI. This CDR3 has 12 amino acids. CDR3 nucleotide sequence: TGTGCCAGCAGGCAGGTAGAAGAAAAACTGTTTTTT. Protein product: CASRQVEEKLFF.